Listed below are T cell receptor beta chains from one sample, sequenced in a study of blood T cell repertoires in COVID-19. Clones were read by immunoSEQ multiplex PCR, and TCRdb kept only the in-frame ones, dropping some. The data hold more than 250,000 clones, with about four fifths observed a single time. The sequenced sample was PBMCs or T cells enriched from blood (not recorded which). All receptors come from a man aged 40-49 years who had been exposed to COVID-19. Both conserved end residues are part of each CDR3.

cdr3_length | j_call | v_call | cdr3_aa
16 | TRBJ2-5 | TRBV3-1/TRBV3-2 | CASSQRSSALQETQYF
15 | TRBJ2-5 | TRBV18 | CASSPLTGRKETQYF
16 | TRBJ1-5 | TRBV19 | CASTKRQGADNQPQHF
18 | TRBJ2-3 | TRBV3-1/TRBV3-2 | CASSQDRTSGRASDTQYF
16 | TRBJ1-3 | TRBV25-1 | CASSEWGGGTGNTIYF
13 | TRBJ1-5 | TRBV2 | CASGDRQYQPQHF
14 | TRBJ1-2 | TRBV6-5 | CASTPDRVNYGYTF
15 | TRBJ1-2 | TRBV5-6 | CASSRQGLANYGYTF
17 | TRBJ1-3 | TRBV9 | CASSVGGQGFSGNTIYF
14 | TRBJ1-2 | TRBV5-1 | CASSPSGEYYGYTF
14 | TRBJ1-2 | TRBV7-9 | CASSGRTGGGGYTF
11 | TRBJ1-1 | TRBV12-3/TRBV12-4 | CASSARGSAFF
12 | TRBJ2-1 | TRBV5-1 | CASSPEGHEQFF
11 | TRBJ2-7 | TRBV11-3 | CASSLRQGAYF
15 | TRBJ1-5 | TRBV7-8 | CASSLAGRTGQPQHF
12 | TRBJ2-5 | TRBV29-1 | CSVGAGKETQYF
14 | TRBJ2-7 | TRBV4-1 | CASSPSGTTLEQYF
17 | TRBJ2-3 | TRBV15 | CATSRPQGALRTDTQYF
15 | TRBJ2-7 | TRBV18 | CASSPPSGQFYEQYF
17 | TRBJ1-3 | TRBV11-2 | CASSAQHRGSSGNTIYF
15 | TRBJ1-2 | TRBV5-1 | CASNSAPTDNYGYTF
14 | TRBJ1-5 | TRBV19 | CASSVQGSNQPQHF
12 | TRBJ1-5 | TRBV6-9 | CAHGKGHQPQHF
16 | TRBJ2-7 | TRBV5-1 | CASSFRGAQGKYEQYF